This entry describes one T cell receptor (beta chain). This CDR3 has 13 residues. Trimming took 7 bases from V and 7 from J; bases not matched to a gene: 8. The germline CDR1 and CDR2 sequences are MNHEY and SVGAGI. These data originate in a study of technical replicates of blood from a few donors. Repertoires were generated with immunoSEQ multiplex PCR, while TCRdb's copy carries only in-frame clones and drops some. Found here are tens of thousands of clones, less than 95% of them singletons; the top ten hold over 0.2%. Sequenced material: T cells isolated from PBMCs. V gene TRBV6-5 combines with J gene TRBJ2-5, with 8 bases aligning to TRBD2. This clonotype was obtained from a human donor in good health. The CDR3 spells CASTRGGRATQYF. The CDR3 bases are TGTGCCAGCACACGGGGGGGTCGGGCGACCCAGTACTTC.